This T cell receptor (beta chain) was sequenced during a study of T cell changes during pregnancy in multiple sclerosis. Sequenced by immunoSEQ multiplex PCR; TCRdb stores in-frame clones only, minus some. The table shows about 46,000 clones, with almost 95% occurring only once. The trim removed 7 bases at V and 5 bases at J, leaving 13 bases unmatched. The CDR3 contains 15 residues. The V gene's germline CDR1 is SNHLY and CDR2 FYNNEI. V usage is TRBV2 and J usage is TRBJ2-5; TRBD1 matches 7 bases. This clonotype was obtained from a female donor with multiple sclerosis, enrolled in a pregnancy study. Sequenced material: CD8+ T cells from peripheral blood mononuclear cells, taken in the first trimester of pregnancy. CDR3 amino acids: CASTIYQTGTETQYF. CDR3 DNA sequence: TGTGCCAGCACCATATATCAGACAGGGACCGAGACCCAGTACTTC.